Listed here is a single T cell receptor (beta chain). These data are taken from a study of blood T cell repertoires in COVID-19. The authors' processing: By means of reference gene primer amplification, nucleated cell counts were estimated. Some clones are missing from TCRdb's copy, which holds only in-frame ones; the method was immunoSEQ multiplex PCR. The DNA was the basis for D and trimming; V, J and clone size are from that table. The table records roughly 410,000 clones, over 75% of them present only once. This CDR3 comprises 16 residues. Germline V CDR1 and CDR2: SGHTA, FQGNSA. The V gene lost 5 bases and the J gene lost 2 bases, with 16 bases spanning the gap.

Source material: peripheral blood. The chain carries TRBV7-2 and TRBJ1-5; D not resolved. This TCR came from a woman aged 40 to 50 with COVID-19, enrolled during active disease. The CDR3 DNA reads TGTGCCAGCAGCCCCCAGGCCGGGGATGGCAATCAGCCCCAGCATTTT. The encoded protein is CASSPQAGDGNQPQHF. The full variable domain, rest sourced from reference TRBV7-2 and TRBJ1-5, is GAGVSQSPSNKVTEKGKDVELRCDPISGHTALYWYRQSLGQGLEFLIYFQGNSAPDKSGLPSDRFSAERTGGSVSTLTIQRTQQEDSAVYLCASSPQAGDGNQPQHFGDGTRLSIL.